This TCR beta chain was identified in a study of radiotherapy plus CTLA-4 blockade in lung cancer. Lung cancer patients with chemo-refractory metastatic non-small-cell disease were given focal radiation plus CTLA-4 blockade with ipilimumab. Measured with immunoSEQ multiplex PCR; TCRdb has only the in-frame clones, and not every one. This sample carries 100,000 or so clones, approximately 80% of them seen once, and the ten largest clones take 25%. Germline CDR1 SQVTM, CDR2 ANQGSEA. This CDR3 is 13 amino acids long. V was trimmed by 5 bases and J by 2 bases, leaving 11 bases between them. About this clone: No antigen is known for it.

Study-wide results and limits: TCR clones from tumors expanded in blood after radiotherapy plus ipilimumab. Response was reportedly best predicted by early blood T cell clone dynamics, with interferon-beta.

The material was peripheral blood, obtained from a patient treated with radiotherapy plus ipilimumab. The V and J genes are TRBV29-1 and TRBJ2-3; D not certain. The receptor was derived from a human donor with non-small cell lung cancer that progressed on radiotherapy plus ipilimumab. CDR3 bases: TGCAGCGTTCTCCACTCTAACACAGATACGCAGTATTTT. It yields the protein CSVLHSNTDTQYF.